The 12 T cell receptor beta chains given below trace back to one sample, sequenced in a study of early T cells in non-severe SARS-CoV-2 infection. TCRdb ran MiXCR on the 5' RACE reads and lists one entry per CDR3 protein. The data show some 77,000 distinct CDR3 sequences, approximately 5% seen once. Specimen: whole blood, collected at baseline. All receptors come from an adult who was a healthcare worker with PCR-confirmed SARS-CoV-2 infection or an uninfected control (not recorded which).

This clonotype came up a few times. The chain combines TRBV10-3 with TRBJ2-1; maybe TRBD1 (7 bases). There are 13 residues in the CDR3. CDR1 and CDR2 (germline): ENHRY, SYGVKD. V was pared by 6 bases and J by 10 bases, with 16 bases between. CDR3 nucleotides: TGTGCCATCAGGCGGGACAGCACATGGGAGCAGTTCTTC. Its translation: CAIRRDSTWEQFF.

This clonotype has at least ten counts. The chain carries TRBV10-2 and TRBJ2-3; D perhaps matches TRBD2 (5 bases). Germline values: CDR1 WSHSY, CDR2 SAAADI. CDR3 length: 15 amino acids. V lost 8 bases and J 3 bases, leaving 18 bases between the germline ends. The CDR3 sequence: CASGRTAEITDTQYF. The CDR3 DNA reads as TGCGCCAGCGGCCGGACTGCGGAAATTACAGATACGCAGTATTTT.

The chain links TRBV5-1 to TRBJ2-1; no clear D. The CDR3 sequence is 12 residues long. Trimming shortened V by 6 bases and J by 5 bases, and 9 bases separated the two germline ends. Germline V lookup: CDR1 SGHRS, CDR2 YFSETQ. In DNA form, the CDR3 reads TGCGCCAGCACGCGAGAAGACAATGAGCAGTTCTTC. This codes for CASTREDNEQFF.

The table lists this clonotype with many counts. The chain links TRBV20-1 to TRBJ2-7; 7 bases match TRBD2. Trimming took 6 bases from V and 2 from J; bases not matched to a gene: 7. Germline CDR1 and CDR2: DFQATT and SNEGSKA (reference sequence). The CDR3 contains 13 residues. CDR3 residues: CSAPFAGAYEQYF. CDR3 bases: TGCAGTGCCCCTTTTGCGGGAGCCTACGAGCAGTACTTC.

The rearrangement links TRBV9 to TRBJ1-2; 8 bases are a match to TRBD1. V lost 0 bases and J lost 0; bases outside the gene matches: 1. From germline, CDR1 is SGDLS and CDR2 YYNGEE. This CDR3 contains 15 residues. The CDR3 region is CASSVGGQANYGYTF. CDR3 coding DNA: TGTGCCAGCAGCGTAGGGGGACAGGCTAACTATGGCTACACCTTC.

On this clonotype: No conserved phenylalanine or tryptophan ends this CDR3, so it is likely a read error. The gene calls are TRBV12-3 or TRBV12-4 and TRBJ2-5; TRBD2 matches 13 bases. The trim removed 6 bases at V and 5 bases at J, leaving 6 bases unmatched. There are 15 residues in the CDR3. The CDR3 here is CASSRGLAGWETQYL. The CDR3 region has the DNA TGTGCCAGCAGCCGGGGACTAGCGGGATGGGAGACCCAGTACCTC.

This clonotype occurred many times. The CDR3 spells CSAREASAYYEQYF. The CDR3 nucleotides are TGCAGTGCTAGAGAGGCTAGCGCGTACTACGAGCAGTACTTC. The chain recombines TRBV20-1 with TRBJ2-7, with a tentative D call TRBD2 (6 bases). Germline-derived CDR1 and CDR2 are DFQATT and SNEGSKA (reference sequence). This CDR3 spans 14 amino acids. The V and J ends lost 0 bases and 3 bases respectively, with 12 bases between them.

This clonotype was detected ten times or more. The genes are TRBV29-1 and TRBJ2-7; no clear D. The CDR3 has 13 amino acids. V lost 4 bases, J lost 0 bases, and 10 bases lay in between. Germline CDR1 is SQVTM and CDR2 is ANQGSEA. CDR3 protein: CSVAPLSSYEQYF. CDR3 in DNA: TGCAGCGTTGCACCCCTCAGCTCCTACGAGCAGTACTTC.

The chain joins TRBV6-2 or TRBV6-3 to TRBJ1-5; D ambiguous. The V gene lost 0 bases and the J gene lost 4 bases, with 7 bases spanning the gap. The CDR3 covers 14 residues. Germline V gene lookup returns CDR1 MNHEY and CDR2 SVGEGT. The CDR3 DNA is TGTGCCAGCAGTTACTCATCCGCTAATCAGCCCCAGCATTTT. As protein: CASSYSSANQPQHF.

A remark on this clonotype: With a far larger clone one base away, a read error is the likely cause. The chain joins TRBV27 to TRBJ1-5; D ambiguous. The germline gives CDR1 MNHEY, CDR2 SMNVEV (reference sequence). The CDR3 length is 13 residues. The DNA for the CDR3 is TGTGCCAGCAGTTTGAATAGCAATAAGCCCCAGCATTTT. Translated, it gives CASSLNSNKPQHF.

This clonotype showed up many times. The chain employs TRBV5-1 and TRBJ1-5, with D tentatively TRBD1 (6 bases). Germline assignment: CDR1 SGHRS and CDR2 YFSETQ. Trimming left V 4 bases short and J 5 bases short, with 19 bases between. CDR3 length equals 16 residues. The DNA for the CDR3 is TGCGCCAGCAGCCCCCACGGGGGCGGTATTGATCAGCCCCAGCATTTT. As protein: CASSPHGGGIDQPQHF.

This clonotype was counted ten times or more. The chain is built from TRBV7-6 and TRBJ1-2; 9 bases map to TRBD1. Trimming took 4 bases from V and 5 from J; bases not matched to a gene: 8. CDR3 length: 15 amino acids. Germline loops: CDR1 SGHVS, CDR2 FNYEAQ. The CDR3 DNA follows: TGTGCCAGCAGCTCTCCGGGACAGGGTTTTTATGGCTACACCTTC. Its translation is CASSSPGQGFYGYTF.